These T cell receptor beta chains were read from a single sample in a study of CD8 T cells in Susac syndrome. TCRdb fed the immunoSEQ multiplex PCR reads into MiXCR, producing one record per CDR3 protein. The table shows tens of thousands of distinct CDR3 sequences, with 90% to 97% occurring only once. Sequencing was carried out using CD8+ T cells from PBMCs. The receptors were sampled from a human donor with Susac syndrome. The CDR3 runs from the conserved cysteine through the conserved F or W. D genes are given only for firm matches. Size is stated for part of the rows, as once, few or many counts, or as a class when the clone is expanded.

CDR3aa: CASSISTGFGYTF
CDR3nt: TGTGCCAGCAGTATTTCGACAGGGTTTGGCTACACCTTC
j_gene: TRBJ1-2
d_gene: TRBD1
len: 13
abundance: NA
v_gene: TRBV6-5

CDR3aa: CATYQDRGLIGELFF
CDR3nt: TGTGCCACCTACCAGGACAGGGGGCTCATCGGGGAGCTGTTTTTT
j_gene: TRBJ2-2
d_gene: TRBD1
len: 15
abundance: NA
v_gene: TRBV15

CDR3aa: CSAPRTQGEAFF
CDR3nt: TGCAGTGCTCCCAGGACACAGGGGGAAGCTTTCTTT
j_gene: TRBJ1-1
d_gene: TRBD1
len: 12
abundance: NA
v_gene: TRBV20-1

CDR3aa: CASSAPPYDGIQETQYF
CDR3nt: TGTGCCAGCAGCGCTCCCCCCTACGATGGGATACAAGAGACCCAGTACTTC
j_gene: TRBJ2-5
d_gene: NA
len: 17
abundance: NA
v_gene: TRBV9

CDR3aa: CSARDGTGGHGYTF
CDR3nt: TGCAGTGCTAGAGATGGGACAGGCGGGCATGGCTACACCTTC
j_gene: TRBJ1-2
d_gene: TRBD1
len: 14
abundance: NA
v_gene: TRBV20-1

CDR3aa: CASSARRLRNYGYTF
CDR3nt: TGTGCCAGCAGCGCCCGGAGGCTACGTAACTATGGCTACACCTTC
j_gene: TRBJ1-2
d_gene: NA
len: 15
abundance: NA
v_gene: TRBV12-3/TRBV12-4

CDR3aa: CASGGTIAGSTDTQYF
CDR3nt: TGCGCCAGCGGGGGGACCATAGCGGGGAGCACAGATACGCAGTATTTT
j_gene: TRBJ2-3
d_gene: TRBD2
len: 16
abundance: NA
v_gene: TRBV5-1

CDR3aa: CSARGQGATQYF
CDR3nt: TGCAGTGCTAGAGGACAGGGGGCTACGCAGTATTTT
j_gene: TRBJ2-3
d_gene: TRBD1
len: 12
abundance: NA
v_gene: TRBV20-1

CDR3aa: CASRDQNGYTF
CDR3nt: TGTGCCAGCAGGGACCAGAATGGCTACACCTTC
j_gene: TRBJ1-2
d_gene: NA
len: 11
abundance: NA
v_gene: TRBV28

CDR3aa: CASSQAGRGNTEAFF
CDR3nt: TGTGCCAGCAGCCAGGCTGGACGGGGAAACACTGAAGCTTTCTTT
j_gene: TRBJ1-1
d_gene: NA
len: 15
abundance: NA
v_gene: TRBV14

CDR3aa: CATSRDSRGTEAFF
CDR3nt: TGTGCCACCAGCAGAGATAGTAGGGGCACTGAAGCTTTCTTT
j_gene: TRBJ1-1
d_gene: NA
len: 14
abundance: once
v_gene: TRBV15

CDR3aa: CASSQTGRTDTQYF
CDR3nt: TGTGCCAGCAGTCAGACAGGGAGGACAGATACGCAGTATTTT
j_gene: TRBJ2-3
d_gene: NA
len: 14
abundance: NA
v_gene: TRBV27

CDR3aa: CASSLYPQPQHF
CDR3nt: TGTGCCAGCAGTTTGTATCCGCAGCCCCAGCATTTT
j_gene: TRBJ1-5
d_gene: NA
len: 12
abundance: NA
v_gene: TRBV12-3/TRBV12-4

CDR3aa: CASSVGGVGSYEQYF
CDR3nt: TGTGCCAGCAGCGTAGGTGGGGTAGGGTCCTACGAGCAGTACTTC
j_gene: TRBJ2-7
d_gene: NA
len: 15
abundance: NA
v_gene: TRBV9

CDR3aa: CASSHATGGQETQYF
CDR3nt: TGTGCCAGCAGCCACGCCACAGGGGGCCAAGAGACCCAGTACTTC
j_gene: TRBJ2-5
d_gene: TRBD1
len: 15
abundance: NA
v_gene: TRBV4-2

CDR3aa: CASSYNGLAGWEQYF
CDR3nt: TGTGCCAGCAGCTACAATGGACTAGCGGGGTGGGAGCAGTACTTC
j_gene: TRBJ2-7
d_gene: TRBD2
len: 15
abundance: NA
v_gene: TRBV6-1

CDR3aa: CASSSPGSADYGYTF
CDR3nt: TGTGCCAGCAGCTCGCCCGGTTCCGCGGACTATGGCTACACCTTC
j_gene: TRBJ1-2
d_gene: NA
len: 15
abundance: NA
v_gene: TRBV7-2

CDR3aa: CASSPRPGDRGREKLFF
CDR3nt: TGCGCCAGCAGCCCGCGCCCGGGCGACAGGGGAAGAGAAAAACTGTTTTTT
j_gene: TRBJ1-4
d_gene: TRBD1
len: 17
abundance: NA
v_gene: TRBV4-1

CDR3aa: CASSQEAGSSYEQYF
CDR3nt: TGCGCCAGCAGCCAAGAGGCAGGCTCCTCCTACGAGCAGTACTTC
j_gene: TRBJ2-7
d_gene: NA
len: 15
abundance: NA
v_gene: TRBV4-3

CDR3aa: CASSVPGAQETQYF
CDR3nt: TGTGCCAGCAGCGTTCCGGGAGCCCAAGAGACCCAGTACTTC
j_gene: TRBJ2-5
d_gene: NA
len: 14
abundance: NA
v_gene: TRBV9

CDR3aa: CSARELAGGYTDTQYF
CDR3nt: TGCAGTGCTAGAGAACTAGCGGGGGGCTACACAGATACGCAGTATTTT
j_gene: TRBJ2-3
d_gene: TRBD2
len: 16
abundance: NA
v_gene: TRBV20-1

CDR3aa: CASSAKDRNTEAFF
CDR3nt: TGTGCCAGCAGTGCGAAGGATCGGAACACTGAAGCTTTCTTT
j_gene: TRBJ1-1
d_gene: NA
len: 14
abundance: NA
v_gene: TRBV6-5

CDR3aa: CSATYRANTEAFF
CDR3nt: TGCAGTGCTACTTACAGGGCGAACACTGAAGCTTTCTTT
j_gene: TRBJ1-1
d_gene: NA
len: 13
abundance: NA
v_gene: TRBV20-1

CDR3aa: CASSPGGEETQYF
CDR3nt: TGTGCCAGCTCACCCGGGGGTGAAGAGACCCAGTACTTC
j_gene: TRBJ2-5
d_gene: NA
len: 13
abundance: NA
v_gene: TRBV18

CDR3aa: CASSRTSTDTQYF
CDR3nt: TGTGCCAGCAGCCGGACTAGCACAGATACGCAGTATTTT
j_gene: TRBJ2-3
d_gene: NA
len: 13
abundance: few
v_gene: TRBV6-5

CDR3aa: CASSYSLAKNIQYF
CDR3nt: TGTGCCAGCAGTTACTCCCTCGCCAAAAACATTCAGTACTTC
j_gene: TRBJ2-4
d_gene: NA
len: 14
abundance: few
v_gene: TRBV6-6

CDR3aa: CAISVGLMNTEAFF
CDR3nt: TGCGCCATTTCGGTGGGATTAATGAACACTGAAGCTTTCTTT
j_gene: TRBJ1-1
d_gene: NA
len: 14
abundance: NA
v_gene: TRBV23-1

CDR3aa: CASSRRPTEAFF
CDR3nt: TGTGCCAGCAGTCGAAGACCAACTGAAGCTTTCTTT
j_gene: TRBJ1-1
d_gene: NA
len: 12
abundance: NA
v_gene: TRBV3-1

CDR3aa: CASSLNRVQYF
CDR3nt: TGTGCCAGCAGCTTAAACAGGGTGCAGTATTTT
j_gene: TRBJ2-3
d_gene: NA
len: 11
abundance: NA
v_gene: TRBV7-2

CDR3aa: CASSIPIQGAGPQHF
CDR3nt: TGTGCCAGTAGTATTCCGATCCAGGGGGCCGGGCCCCAGCATTTT
j_gene: TRBJ1-5
d_gene: TRBD1
len: 15
abundance: NA
v_gene: TRBV19

CDR3aa: CASSPVFGGNTGELFF
CDR3nt: TGTGCCAGCAGCCCCGTTTTCGGGGGGAACACCGGGGAGCTGTTTTTT
j_gene: TRBJ2-2
d_gene: NA
len: 16
abundance: NA
v_gene: TRBV11-1

CDR3aa: CASSHLDRGKNTGELFF
CDR3nt: TGCGCCAGTAGCCACCTTGACAGGGGGAAAAACACCGGGGAGCTGTTTTTT
j_gene: TRBJ2-2
d_gene: TRBD1
len: 17
abundance: NA
v_gene: TRBV4-1

CDR3aa: CASSGIEGEQYF
CDR3nt: TGTGCCAGCAGTGGGATCGAGGGAGAGCAGTACTTC
j_gene: TRBJ2-7
d_gene: NA
len: 12
abundance: NA
v_gene: TRBV25-1

CDR3aa: CASSSSTDNYGYTF
CDR3nt: TGCGCCAGCAGCTCTTCGACAGATAACTATGGCTACACCTTC
j_gene: TRBJ1-2
d_gene: NA
len: 14
abundance: NA
v_gene: TRBV5-1

CDR3aa: CSVHGGQGNGELFF
CDR3nt: TGCAGCGTCCACGGAGGGCAGGGAAACGGGGAGCTGTTTTTT
j_gene: TRBJ2-2
d_gene: NA
len: 14
abundance: NA
v_gene: TRBV29-1

CDR3aa: CASSLASQARYGYTF
CDR3nt: TGTGCCAGCAGCTTAGCATCACAAGCTCGGTATGGCTACACCTTC
j_gene: TRBJ1-2
d_gene: NA
len: 15
abundance: NA
v_gene: TRBV7-9

CDR3aa: CSVEGGTVGETQYF
CDR3nt: TGCAGCGTTGAAGGGGGGACCGTAGGGGAGACCCAGTACTTC
j_gene: TRBJ2-5
d_gene: NA
len: 14
abundance: NA
v_gene: TRBV29-1

CDR3aa: CASSRGNRDNQPQHF
CDR3nt: TGTGCCAGCAGCCGGGGCAACAGGGACAATCAGCCCCAGCATTTT
j_gene: TRBJ1-5
d_gene: NA
len: 15
abundance: once
v_gene: TRBV7-2

CDR3aa: CSVEDQGTMNYGCTF
CDR3nt: TGCAGCGTTGAAGATCAGGGGACGATGAACTATGGCTGCACCTTC
j_gene: TRBJ1-2
d_gene: NA
len: 15
abundance: NA
v_gene: TRBV29-1

CDR3aa: CASSQDDNSPLHF
CDR3nt: TGTGCCAGCAGCCAAGACGATAATTCACCCCTCCACTTT
j_gene: TRBJ1-6
d_gene: NA
len: 13
abundance: NA
v_gene: TRBV3-1

CDR3aa: CSLRTHQNTDTQYF
CDR3nt: TGCAGCTTGCGGACTCACCAAAACACAGATACGCAGTATTTT
j_gene: TRBJ2-3
d_gene: NA
len: 14
abundance: NA
v_gene: TRBV29-1

CDR3aa: CASSQQPAPLNYGYTF
CDR3nt: TGTGCCAGCAGCCAACAACCCGCCCCACTTAACTATGGCTACACCTTC
j_gene: TRBJ1-2
d_gene: NA
len: 16
abundance: NA
v_gene: TRBV14

CDR3aa: CSSGGAGEQYF
CDR3nt: TGCAGCTCGGGGGGAGCTGGGGAGCAGTACTTC
j_gene: TRBJ2-7
d_gene: TRBD2
len: 11
abundance: once
v_gene: TRBV29-1

CDR3aa: CASSLGQGRTEAFF
CDR3nt: TGCGCCAGCAGCTTGGGACAGGGTCGGACTGAAGCTTTCTTT
j_gene: TRBJ1-1
d_gene: TRBD1
len: 14
abundance: NA
v_gene: TRBV5-1

CDR3aa: CASSLTGRAFF
CDR3nt: TGTGCCAGCAGTTTAACAGGTAGAGCTTTCTTT
j_gene: TRBJ1-1
d_gene: NA
len: 11
abundance: NA
v_gene: TRBV12-3/TRBV12-4

CDR3aa: CASSLRRADSPLHF
CDR3nt: TGTGCCAGCAGCTTGCGCAGGGCAGATTCACCCCTCCACTTT
j_gene: TRBJ1-6
d_gene: NA
len: 14
abundance: NA
v_gene: TRBV5-4

CDR3aa: CASSYLINYGYTF
CDR3nt: TGCGCCAGCAGCTACCTTATAAACTATGGCTACACCTTC
j_gene: TRBJ1-2
d_gene: NA
len: 13
abundance: NA
v_gene: TRBV5-1

CDR3aa: CASSAHEGKSEAFF
CDR3nt: TGTGCCAGCTCAGCCCACGAGGGGAAGTCTGAAGCTTTCTTT
j_gene: TRBJ1-1
d_gene: NA
len: 14
abundance: NA
v_gene: TRBV2

CDR3aa: CASSLGLAGGINEQFF
CDR3nt: TGTGCCAGCAGTTTAGGCCTAGCGGGGGGTATCAATGAGCAGTTCTTC
j_gene: TRBJ2-1
d_gene: TRBD2
len: 16
abundance: NA
v_gene: TRBV28

CDR3aa: CASSRGTGGDEQYF
CDR3nt: TGTGCCAGCTCAAGGGGGACAGGGGGCGACGAGCAGTACTTC
j_gene: TRBJ2-7
d_gene: TRBD1
len: 14
abundance: NA
v_gene: TRBV7-2

CDR3aa: CASSLSIGDPMKTQYF
CDR3nt: TGTGCCAGCAGTTTATCGATAGGGGACCCTATGAAGACCCAGTACTTC
j_gene: TRBJ2-5
d_gene: NA
len: 16
abundance: NA
v_gene: TRBV27

CDR3aa: CSARKGTIEAFF
CDR3nt: TGCAGTGCTAGAAAGGGGACAATTGAAGCTTTCTTT
j_gene: TRBJ1-1
d_gene: NA
len: 12
abundance: NA
v_gene: TRBV20-1

CDR3aa: CASTGTQLRNQPQHF
CDR3nt: TGTGCCAGCACCGGTACACAGCTCCGCAATCAGCCCCAGCATTTT
j_gene: TRBJ1-5
d_gene: NA
len: 15
abundance: NA
v_gene: TRBV9